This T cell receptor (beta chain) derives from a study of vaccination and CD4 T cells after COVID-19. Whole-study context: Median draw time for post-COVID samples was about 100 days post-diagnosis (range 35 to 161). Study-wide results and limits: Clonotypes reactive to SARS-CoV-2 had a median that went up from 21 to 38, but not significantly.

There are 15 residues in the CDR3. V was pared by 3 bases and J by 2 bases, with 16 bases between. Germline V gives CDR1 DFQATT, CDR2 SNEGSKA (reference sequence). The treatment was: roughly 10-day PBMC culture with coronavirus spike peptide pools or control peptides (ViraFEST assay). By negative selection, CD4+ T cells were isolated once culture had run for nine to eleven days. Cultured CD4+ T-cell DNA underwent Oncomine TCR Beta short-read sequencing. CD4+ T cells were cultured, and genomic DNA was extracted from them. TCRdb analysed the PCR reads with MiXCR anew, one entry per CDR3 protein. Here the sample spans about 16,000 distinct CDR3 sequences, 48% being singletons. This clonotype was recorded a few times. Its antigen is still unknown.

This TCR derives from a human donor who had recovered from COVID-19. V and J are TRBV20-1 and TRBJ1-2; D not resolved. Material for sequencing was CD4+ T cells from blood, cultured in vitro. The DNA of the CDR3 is TGCAGTGCTAGTACTTCCACACCTTCAAACTATGGCTACACCTTC. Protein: CSASTSTPSNYGYTF.